This entry concerns a single T cell receptor beta chain. As yet, its antigen is unknown. The length of the CDR3 is 15 residues. Germline lookup yields CDR1 SGDLS and CDR2 YYNGEE. The junction had 9 bases not matched to a gene; V was cut back by 4 bases and J by 5 bases. Generated by immunoSEQ multiplex PCR, the TCRdb table keeps only in-frame clones and is missing some. The sample has fewer than 65,000 clones; around nine tenths are singletons. This sample is part of a study of OX40 agonist ivuxolimab in advanced cancers. Background on the study: Ivuxolimab is a fully human IgG2 antibody that activates OX40 (CD134). General study findings and limits: The 0.1-3.0 mg/kg partial responders had among the lowest clonal expansion.

The sequence derives from an adult with an advanced solid tumor such as melanoma, head and neck, liver or kidney cancer. The sequencing here drew on CD4+ or CD8+ T cells sorted from blood, taken in a trial of the OX40 agonist ivuxolimab. This chain connects TRBV9 to TRBJ2-3; 8 bases fit TRBD1. The CDR3 loop reads CASSPGQGIRDTQYF. CDR3 sequence (DNA): TGTGCCAGCAGCCCAGGACAGGGAATACGAGATACGCAGTATTTT.